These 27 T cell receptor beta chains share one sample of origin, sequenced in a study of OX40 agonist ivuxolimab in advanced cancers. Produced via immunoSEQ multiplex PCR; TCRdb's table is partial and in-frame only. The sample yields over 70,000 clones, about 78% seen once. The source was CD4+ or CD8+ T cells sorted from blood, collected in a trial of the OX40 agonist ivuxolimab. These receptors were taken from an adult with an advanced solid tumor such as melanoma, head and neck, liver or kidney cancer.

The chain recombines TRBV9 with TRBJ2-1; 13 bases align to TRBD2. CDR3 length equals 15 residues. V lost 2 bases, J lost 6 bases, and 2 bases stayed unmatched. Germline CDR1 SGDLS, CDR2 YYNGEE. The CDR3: CASSVGLAGPNEQFF. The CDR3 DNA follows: TGTGCCAGCAGCGTGGGACTAGCGGGGCCCAATGAGCAGTTCTTC.

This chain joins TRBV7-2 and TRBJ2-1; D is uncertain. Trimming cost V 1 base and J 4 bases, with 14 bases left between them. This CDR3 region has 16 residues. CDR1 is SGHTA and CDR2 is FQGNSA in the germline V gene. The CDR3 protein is CASSLVRANLYNEQFF. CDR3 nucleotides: TGTGCCAGCAGCTTAGTCCGGGCGAACCTATACAATGAGCAGTTCTTC.

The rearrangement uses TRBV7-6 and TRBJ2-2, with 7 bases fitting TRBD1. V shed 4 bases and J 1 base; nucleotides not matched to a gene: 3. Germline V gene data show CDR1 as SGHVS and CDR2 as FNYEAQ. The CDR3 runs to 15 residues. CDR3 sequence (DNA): TGTGCCAGCAGCTCGGGACAGCTGAACACCGGGGAGCTGTTTTTT. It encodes CASSSGQLNTGELFF.

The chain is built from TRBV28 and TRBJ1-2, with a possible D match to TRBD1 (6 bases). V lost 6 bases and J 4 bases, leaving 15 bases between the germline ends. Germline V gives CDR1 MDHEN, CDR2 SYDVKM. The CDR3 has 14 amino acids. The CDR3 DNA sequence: TGTGCCAGCAGGCGGGCAGGGGACGTCTATGGCTACACCTTC. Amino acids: CASRRAGDVYGYTF.

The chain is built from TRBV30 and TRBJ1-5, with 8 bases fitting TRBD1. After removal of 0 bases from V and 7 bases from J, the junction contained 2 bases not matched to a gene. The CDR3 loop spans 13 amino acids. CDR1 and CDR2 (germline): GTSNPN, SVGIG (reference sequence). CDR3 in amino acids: CAWSVQGGQPQHF. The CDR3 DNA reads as TGTGCCTGGAGTGTACAGGGGGGACAGCCCCAGCATTTT.

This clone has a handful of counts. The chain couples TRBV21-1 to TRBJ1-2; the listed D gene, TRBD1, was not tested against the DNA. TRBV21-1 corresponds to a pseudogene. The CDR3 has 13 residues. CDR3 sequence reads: CASSNHNREGYTF. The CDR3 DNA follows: TGTGCCAGCAGCAATCATAACAGGGAAGGGTACACCTTC.

Here the CDR3 reads CASYSQGPNTGELFF. DNA for the CDR3: TGCGCCAGCTACTCCCAGGGGCCGAACACCGGGGAGCTGTTTTTT. V usage is TRBV5-1 and J usage is TRBJ2-2, with D perhaps TRBD1 (6 bases). The CDR3 covers 15 residues. V shed 7 bases and J shed 0 bases, with 13 bases lying between them. CDR1 and CDR2 from the germline V gene are SGHRS and YFSETQ.

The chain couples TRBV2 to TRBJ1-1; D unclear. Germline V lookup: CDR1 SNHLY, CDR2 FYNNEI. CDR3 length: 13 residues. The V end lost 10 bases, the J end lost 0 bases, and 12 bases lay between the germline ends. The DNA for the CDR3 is TGTGCCAATTCAAGGACCCTGAACACTGAAGCTTTCTTT. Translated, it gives CANSRTLNTEAFF.

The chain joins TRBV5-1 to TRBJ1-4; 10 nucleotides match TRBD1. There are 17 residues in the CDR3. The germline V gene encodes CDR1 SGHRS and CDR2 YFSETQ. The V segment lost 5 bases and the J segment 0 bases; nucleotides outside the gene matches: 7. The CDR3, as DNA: TGCGCCAGCAGGTCGGGACAGGGGACAGCAACTAATGAAAAACTGTTTTTT. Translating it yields CASRSGQGTATNEKLFF. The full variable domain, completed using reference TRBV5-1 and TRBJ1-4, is KAGVTQTPRYLIKTRGQQVTLSCSPISGHRSVSWYQQTPGQGLQFLFEYFSETQRNKGNFPGRFSGRQFSNSRSEMNVSTLELGDSALYLCASRSGQGTATNEKLFFGSGTQLSVL.

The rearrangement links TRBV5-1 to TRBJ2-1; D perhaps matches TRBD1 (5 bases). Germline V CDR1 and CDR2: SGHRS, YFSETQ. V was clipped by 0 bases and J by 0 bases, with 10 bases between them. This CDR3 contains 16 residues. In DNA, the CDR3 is TGCGCCAGCAGCTTGGGGGGCTTGAGCTCCTACAATGAGCAGTTCTTC. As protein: CASSLGGLSSYNEQFF.

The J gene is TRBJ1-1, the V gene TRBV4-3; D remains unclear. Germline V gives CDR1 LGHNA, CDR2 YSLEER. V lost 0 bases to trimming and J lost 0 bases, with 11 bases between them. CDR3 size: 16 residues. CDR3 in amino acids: CASSQDKGWVNTEAFF. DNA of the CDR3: TGCGCCAGCAGCCAAGATAAGGGATGGGTGAACACTGAAGCTTTCTTT.

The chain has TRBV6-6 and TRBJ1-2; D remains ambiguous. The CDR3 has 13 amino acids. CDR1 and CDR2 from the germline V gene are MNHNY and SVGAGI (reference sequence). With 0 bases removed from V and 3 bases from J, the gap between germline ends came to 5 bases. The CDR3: CASSYSRDYGYTF. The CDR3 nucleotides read TGTGCCAGCAGTTACTCGAGGGACTATGGCTACACCTTC.

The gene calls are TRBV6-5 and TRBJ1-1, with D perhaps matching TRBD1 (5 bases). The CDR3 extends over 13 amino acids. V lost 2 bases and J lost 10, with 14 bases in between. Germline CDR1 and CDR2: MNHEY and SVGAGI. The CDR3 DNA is TGTGCCAGCAGTTACGTGGGACCCGGGGTAGCTTTCTTT. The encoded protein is CASSYVGPGVAFF.

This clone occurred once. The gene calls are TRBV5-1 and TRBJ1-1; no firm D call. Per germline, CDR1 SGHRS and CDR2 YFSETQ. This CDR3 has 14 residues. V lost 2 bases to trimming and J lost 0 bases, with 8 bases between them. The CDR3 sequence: CASSLSVMNTEAFF. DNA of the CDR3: TGCGCCAGCAGCTTATCAGTCATGAACACTGAAGCTTTCTTT.

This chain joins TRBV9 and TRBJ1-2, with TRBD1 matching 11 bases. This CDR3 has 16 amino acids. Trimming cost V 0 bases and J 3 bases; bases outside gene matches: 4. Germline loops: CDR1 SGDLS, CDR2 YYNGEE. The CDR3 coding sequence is TGTGCCAGCAGCGTAGTTGGGACAGGGGGAGACTATGGCTACACCTTC. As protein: CASSVVGTGGDYGYTF.

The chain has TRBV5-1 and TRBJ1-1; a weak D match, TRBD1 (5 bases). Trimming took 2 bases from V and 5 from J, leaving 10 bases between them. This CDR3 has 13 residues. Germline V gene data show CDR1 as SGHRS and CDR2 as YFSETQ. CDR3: CASSFVRGTEAFF. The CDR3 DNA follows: TGCGCCAGCAGCTTCGTTAGGGGTACTGAAGCTTTCTTT.

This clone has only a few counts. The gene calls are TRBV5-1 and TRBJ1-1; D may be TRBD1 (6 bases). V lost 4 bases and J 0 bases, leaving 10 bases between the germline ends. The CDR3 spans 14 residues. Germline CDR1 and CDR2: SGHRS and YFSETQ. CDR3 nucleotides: TGCGCCAGCAGCCGCGGACAGATGAACACTGAAGCTTTCTTT. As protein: CASSRGQMNTEAFF.

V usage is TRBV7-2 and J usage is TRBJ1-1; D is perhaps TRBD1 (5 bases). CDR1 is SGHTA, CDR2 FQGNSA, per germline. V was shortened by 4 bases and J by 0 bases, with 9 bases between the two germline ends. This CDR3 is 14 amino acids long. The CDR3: CASSSGFMNTEAFF. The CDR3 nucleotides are TGTGCCAGCAGCTCAGGGTTCATGAACACTGAAGCTTTCTTT.

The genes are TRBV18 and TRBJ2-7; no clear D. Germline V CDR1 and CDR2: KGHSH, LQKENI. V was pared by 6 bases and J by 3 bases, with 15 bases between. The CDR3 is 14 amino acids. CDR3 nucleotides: TGTGCCAGCTCCCCGAGCAACGGTTACTACGAGCAGTACTTC. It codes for CASSPSNGYYEQYF.

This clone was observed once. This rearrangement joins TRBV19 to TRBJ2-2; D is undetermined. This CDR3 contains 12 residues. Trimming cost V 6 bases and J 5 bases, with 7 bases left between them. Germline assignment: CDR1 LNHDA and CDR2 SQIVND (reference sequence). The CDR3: CASSLWTGELFF. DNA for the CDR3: TGTGCCAGTAGCCTTTGGACCGGGGAGCTGTTTTTT.

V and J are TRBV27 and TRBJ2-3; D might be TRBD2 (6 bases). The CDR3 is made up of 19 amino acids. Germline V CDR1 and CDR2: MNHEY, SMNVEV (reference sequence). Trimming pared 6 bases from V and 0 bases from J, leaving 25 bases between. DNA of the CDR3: TGTGCCAGCAGCTCGAGGGCCGTGGGGGGAGGTACTAGCACAGATACGCAGTATTTT. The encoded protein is CASSSRAVGGGTSTDTQYF.

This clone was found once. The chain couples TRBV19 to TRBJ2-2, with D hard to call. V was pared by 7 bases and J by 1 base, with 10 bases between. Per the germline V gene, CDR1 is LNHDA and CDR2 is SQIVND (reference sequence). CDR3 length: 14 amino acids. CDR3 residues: CASTISLNTGELFF. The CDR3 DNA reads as TGTGCCAGTACCATCAGCTTGAACACCGGGGAGCTGTTTTTT.

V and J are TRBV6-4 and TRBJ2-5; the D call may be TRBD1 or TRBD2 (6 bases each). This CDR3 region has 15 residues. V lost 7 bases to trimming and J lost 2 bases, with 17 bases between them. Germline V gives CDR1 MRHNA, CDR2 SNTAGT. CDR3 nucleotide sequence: TGTGCCAGCAAGGGGGGAAAAAGCCTTCAAGAGACCCAGTACTTC. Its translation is CASKGGKSLQETQYF.

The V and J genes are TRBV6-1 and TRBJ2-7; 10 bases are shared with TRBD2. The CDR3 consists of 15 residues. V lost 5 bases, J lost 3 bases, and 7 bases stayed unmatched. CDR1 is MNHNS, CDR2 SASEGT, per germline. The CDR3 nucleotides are TGTGCCAGCAGTCAGACTAGCGGGCGGGACTACGAGCAGTACTTC. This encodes CASSQTSGRDYEQYF.

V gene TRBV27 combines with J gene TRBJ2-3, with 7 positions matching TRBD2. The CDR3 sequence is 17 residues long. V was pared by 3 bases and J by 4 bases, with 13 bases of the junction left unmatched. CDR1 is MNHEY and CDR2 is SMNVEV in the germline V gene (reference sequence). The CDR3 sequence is CASSLGGGGSRADTQYF. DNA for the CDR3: TGTGCCAGCAGTTTGGGGGGTGGCGGGAGCAGGGCAGATACGCAGTATTTT.

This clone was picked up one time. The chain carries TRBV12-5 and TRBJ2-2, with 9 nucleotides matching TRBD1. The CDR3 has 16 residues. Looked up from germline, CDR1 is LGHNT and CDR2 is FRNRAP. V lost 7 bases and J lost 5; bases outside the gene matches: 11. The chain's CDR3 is CASAPPGTGKTGELFF. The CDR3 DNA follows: TGTGCTAGTGCCCCCCCGGGGACAGGGAAGACCGGGGAGCTGTTTTTT.

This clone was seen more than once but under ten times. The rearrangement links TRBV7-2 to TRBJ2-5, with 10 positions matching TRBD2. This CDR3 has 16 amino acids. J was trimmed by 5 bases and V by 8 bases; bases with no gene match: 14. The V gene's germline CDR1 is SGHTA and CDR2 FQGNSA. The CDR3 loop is CASPGYNSGGRETQYF. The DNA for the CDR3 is TGTGCCAGCCCCGGATACAATAGCGGGGGGAGGGAGACCCAGTACTTC.